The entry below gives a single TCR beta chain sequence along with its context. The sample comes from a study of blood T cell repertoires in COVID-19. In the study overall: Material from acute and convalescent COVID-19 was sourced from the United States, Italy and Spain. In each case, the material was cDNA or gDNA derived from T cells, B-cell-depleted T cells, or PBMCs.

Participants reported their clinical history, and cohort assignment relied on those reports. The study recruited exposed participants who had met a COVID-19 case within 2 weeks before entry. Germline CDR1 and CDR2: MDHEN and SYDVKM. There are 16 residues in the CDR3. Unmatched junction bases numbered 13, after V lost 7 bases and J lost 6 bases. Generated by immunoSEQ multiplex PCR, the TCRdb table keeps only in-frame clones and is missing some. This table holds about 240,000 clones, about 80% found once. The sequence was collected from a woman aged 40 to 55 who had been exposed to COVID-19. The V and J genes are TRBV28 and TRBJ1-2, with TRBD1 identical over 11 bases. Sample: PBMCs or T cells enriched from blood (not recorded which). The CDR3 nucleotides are TGTGCCAGCACCGGGACAGGGGGGTGGAAAGGTAATGGCTACACCTTC. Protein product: CASTGTGGWKGNGYTF.